A selection of T cell receptor beta chains follows, all from one sample in a study of CD8 T cells in Susac syndrome. MiXCR was run by TCRdb on the immunoSEQ multiplex PCR reads, yielding one entry per CDR3 protein. The table has around 80,000 distinct CDR3 sequences, roughly 95% seen once; the top ten hold about 0.47%. What was sequenced was CD8+ T cells from PBMCs. These receptors came from a human donor with Susac syndrome. Each CDR3 is given with its conserved first and last residue. D genes are given only for firm matches. The size field is filled for only some rows; it gives once, few, many or a size class.

TRBV10-3,TRBD2,-,TRBJ2-1,CAISGGGLYNEQFF,TGTGCCATCAGTGGCGGGGGGCTTTACAATGAGCAGTTCTTC
TRBV27,-,-,TRBJ1-5,CASSYRGTNQPQHF,TGTGCCAGCAGTTATAGGGGGACCAATCAGCCCCAGCATTTT
TRBV5-1,-,-,TRBJ1-2,CASSLAGATSNYGYTF,TGCGCCAGCAGCTTGGCCGGGGCGACGTCTAACTATGGCTACACCTTC
TRBV24-1,TRBD2,-,TRBJ2-3,CATSDQRGEGDTQYF,TGTGCCACCAGTGACCAGCGGGGGGAAGGAGATACGCAGTATTTT
TRBV29-1,-,-,TRBJ1-1,CSVEGRKKEGMNTEAFF,TGCAGCGTTGAAGGTCGTAAAAAGGAAGGGATGAACACTGAAGCTTTCTTT
TRBV5-6,-,-,TRBJ1-5,CASSGRSARGPNQPQHF,TGTGCCAGCAGCGGACGCTCGGCCAGGGGACCAAATCAGCCCCAGCATTTT
TRBV20-1,-,-,TRBJ2-7,CSARDGQSYEQYF,TGCAGTGCTAGAGATGGACAATCCTACGAGCAGTACTTC
TRBV4-3,-,-,TRBJ1-2,CASSQVNRDPYGYTF,TGCGCCAGCAGCCAAGTGAACAGGGACCCCTATGGCTACACCTTC
TRBV28,-,-,TRBJ2-7,CASTSVGASYEQYF,TGTGCCAGCACTTCGGTGGGGGCCTCCTACGAGCAGTACTTC
TRBV28,TRBD2,-,TRBJ2-1,CASRWTSGRYNEQFF,TGTGCCAGCAGGTGGACTAGCGGGCGGTACAATGAGCAGTTCTTC
TRBV6-4,-,-,TRBJ2-1,CASRADPSQYNEQFF,TGTGCCAGCAGAGCCGACCCATCCCAATACAATGAGCAGTTCTTC
TRBV2,-,once,TRBJ2-7,CASSDGFGGAFYEQYF,TGTGCCAGCAGTGATGGGTTTGGGGGGGCGTTCTACGAGCAGTACTTC
TRBV9,-,-,TRBJ2-3,CASSGPYGRAAGTDTQYF,TGTGCCAGCAGCGGCCCATATGGCCGGGCGGCGGGCACAGATACGCAGTATTTT
TRBV27,TRBD2,-,TRBJ2-4,CASSLSGNGGNIQYF,TGTGCCAGCAGTTTATCAGGGAACGGGGGGAACATTCAGTACTTC
TRBV3-1,-,-,TRBJ2-7,CASTQSSGRIYEQYF,TGTGCCAGCACCCAATCTTCGGGACGGATCTACGAGCAGTACTTC
TRBV6-1,-,-,TRBJ1-4,CASSEVETDEKLFF,TGTGCCAGCAGTGAGGTCGAGACCGATGAAAAACTGTTTTTT
TRBV7-9,-,-,TRBJ2-1,CASSRQDEQFF,TGTGCCAGCAGCCGACAGGATGAGCAGTTCTTC
TRBV2,-,-,TRBJ2-3,CASPRSTDTQYF,TGTGCCAGCCCAAGAAGCACAGATACGCAGTATTTT
TRBV10-3,-,-,TRBJ2-4,CAITGFRMGKNIQYF,TGTGCCATTACAGGATTTCGAATGGGCAAAAACATTCAGTACTTC
TRBV3-1,-,-,TRBJ2-3,CASSQDEAPISDTQYF,TGTGCCAGCAGCCAAGATGAGGCTCCAATTTCAGATACGCAGTATTTT
TRBV20-1,TRBD1,-,TRBJ2-7,CSARDRGQGGSEQYF,TGCAGTGCTAGAGATAGAGGACAGGGAGGTTCCGAGCAGTACTTC
TRBV2,-,-,TRBJ2-6,CASSENLSGANVLTF,TGTGCCAGCAGTGAAAACCTCTCTGGGGCCAACGTCCTGACTTTC
TRBV20-1,-,once,TRBJ1-6,CSATEEGWTYNSPLHF,TGCAGTGCTACTGAGGAGGGTTGGACCTATAATTCACCCCTCCACTTT
TRBV7-9,-,-,TRBJ1-5,CASSLVGNQPQHF,TGTGCCAGCAGCTTGGTGGGGAATCAGCCCCAGCATTTT
TRBV2,-,-,TRBJ2-7,CASSEARRVSGEYF,TGTGCCAGCAGTGAAGCGCGCAGGGTCTCTGGGGAGTACTTC
TRBV7-2,-,-,TRBJ2-7,CASSLITNSYEQYF,TGTGCCAGCAGCTTAATCACAAACTCCTACGAGCAGTACTTC
TRBV3-1,-,once,TRBJ2-7,CASSQGPDEQYF,TGTGCCAGCAGCCAGGGGCCAGACGAGCAGTACTTC
TRBV28,-,-,TRBJ2-7,CASTLGVRDEQYF,TGTGCCAGCACCCTTGGGGTCCGGGACGAGCAGTACTTC
TRBV20-1,TRBD1,-,TRBJ1-2,CSAPLSTGEGYGYTF,TGCAGTGCTCCCTTATCGACAGGGGAAGGGTATGGCTACACCTTC
TRBV2,-,-,TRBJ2-3,CASSDGGPPEYF,TGTGCCAGCAGTGACGGGGGACCACCGGAATATTTT
TRBV20-1,TRBD1,-,TRBJ2-4,CSAYQDRGENIQYF,TGCAGTGCATACCAGGACAGGGGGGAAAACATTCAGTACTTC
TRBV7-3,-,-,TRBJ1-1,CASSLMRRGNTEAFF,TGTGCCAGCAGCTTAATGCGCAGGGGAAACACTGAAGCTTTCTTT
TRBV9,TRBD1,-,TRBJ1-2,CASSSGQTKGYTF,TGTGCCAGCAGCTCGGGACAGACTAAGGGCTACACCTTC
TRBV7-9,TRBD2,once,TRBJ2-1,CASSWFPGLAGYNEQFF,TGTGCCAGCAGTTGGTTTCCGGGACTAGCGGGGTACAATGAGCAGTTCTTC
TRBV9,-,-,TRBJ2-2,CASSAPAQAGELFF,TGTGCCAGCAGCGCCCCAGCCCAGGCCGGGGAGCTGTTTTTT
TRBV3-1,-,-,TRBJ2-7,CASSPMTGGSTYEQYF,TGTGCCAGCAGCCCCATGACCGGGGGTTCGACCTACGAGCAGTACTTC
TRBV6-1,TRBD1,-,TRBJ2-7,CASSPTGDDPYEQYF,TGTGCCAGCAGTCCGACAGGGGATGACCCCTACGAGCAGTACTTC
TRBV9,-,-,TRBJ2-2,CASSGDSSNTGELFF,TGTGCCAGCAGCGGAGACAGTTCGAACACCGGGGAGCTGTTTTTT
TRBV9,-,-,TRBJ2-1,CASSVGGFNEQFF,TGTGCCAGCAGCGTTGGGGGTTTTAATGAGCAGTTCTTC
TRBV21-1,-,-,TRBJ1-3,CASSTDSGNTIYF,TGTGCCAGCAGCACCGACTCTGGAAACACCATATATTTT
TRBV10-3,-,-,TRBJ2-7,CAVGEQYF,TGTGCCGTGGGCGAGCAGTACTTC
TRBV27,-,-,TRBJ2-1,CASSQGREQFF,TGTGCCAGCAGCCAGGGTCGGGAGCAGTTCTTC
TRBV6-1,TRBD1,-,TRBJ2-6,CASIGPGTGVSGANVLTF,TGTGCCAGCATAGGCCCCGGGACAGGGGTGTCTGGGGCCAACGTCCTGACTTTC
TRBV11-2,-,once,TRBJ2-2,CASLGQFTGELFF,TGTGCCAGCTTAGGACAATTCACCGGGGAGCTGTTTTTT
TRBV6-6,-,-,TRBJ1-1,CASSYRRYGAEAFF,TGTGCCAGCAGTTACCGGAGGTATGGGGCGGAAGCTTTCTTT
TRBV5-1,TRBD1,-,TRBJ2-7,CASSIGTGGYEQYF,TGCGCCAGCAGCATTGGGACAGGGGGCTACGAGCAGTACTTC
TRBV5-1,-,-,TRBJ2-5,CASSSALSSRVQETQYF,TGCGCCAGCAGCTCCGCATTAAGTAGCAGGGTACAAGAGACCCAGTACTTC
TRBV2,-,-,TRBJ2-1,CASSEFRHNEQFF,TGTGCCAGCAGTGAGTTCCGGCACAATGAGCAGTTCTTC
TRBV18,TRBD2,-,TRBJ2-1,CASSPGTSATYNEQFF,TGTGCCAGCTCACCCGGGACTAGCGCTACCTACAATGAGCAGTTCTTC
TRBV11-1,TRBD1,-,TRBJ2-7,CASSPYWDRNYEQYF,TGTGCCAGCAGCCCATACTGGGACAGGAACTACGAGCAGTACTTC
TRBV20-1,-,-,TRBJ2-1,CSASPYGRGEQFF,TGCAGTGCTTCACCGTACGGGCGGGGTGAGCAGTTCTTC
TRBV7-6,-,-,TRBJ2-7,CASSPGDDEQYF,TGTGCCAGCAGCCCAGGAGACGACGAGCAGTACTTC
TRBV5-1,TRBD2,-,TRBJ2-1,CASKGGGSSYNEQFF,TGCGCCAGCAAGGGAGGCGGGAGCTCCTACAATGAGCAGTTCTTC
TRBV2,-,-,TRBJ2-3,CASSEPSYPDTQYF,TGTGCCAGCAGTGAGCCAAGCTACCCAGATACGCAGTATTTT
TRBV5-1,-,-,TRBJ2-7,CASSSDPGGNEQYF,TGCGCCAGCAGCTCAGATCCCGGGGGAAACGAGCAGTACTTC
TRBV13,TRBD2,-,TRBJ2-7,CASSSRASGSYEQYF,TGTGCCAGCAGCTCGCGGGCTAGCGGGTCCTACGAGCAGTACTTC
TRBV14,-,-,TRBJ1-2,CASSRPRDKFNGYTF,TGTGCCAGCAGCCGCCCAAGGGACAAATTTAATGGCTACACCTTC